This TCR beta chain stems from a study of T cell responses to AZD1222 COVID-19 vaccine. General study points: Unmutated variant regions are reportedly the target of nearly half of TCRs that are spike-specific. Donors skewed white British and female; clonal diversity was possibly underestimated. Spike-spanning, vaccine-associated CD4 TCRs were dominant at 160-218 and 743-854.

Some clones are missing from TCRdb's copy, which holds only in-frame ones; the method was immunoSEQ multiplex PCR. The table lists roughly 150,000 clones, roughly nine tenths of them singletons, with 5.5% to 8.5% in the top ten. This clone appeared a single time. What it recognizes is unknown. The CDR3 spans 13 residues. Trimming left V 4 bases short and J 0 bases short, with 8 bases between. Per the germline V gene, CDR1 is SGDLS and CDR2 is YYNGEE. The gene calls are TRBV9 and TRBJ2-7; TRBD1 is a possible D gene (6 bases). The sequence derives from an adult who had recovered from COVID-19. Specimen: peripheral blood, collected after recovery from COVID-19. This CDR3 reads CASSQGSSYEQYF. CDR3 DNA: TGTGCCAGCAGCCAGGGGAGCTCCTACGAGCAGTACTTC.